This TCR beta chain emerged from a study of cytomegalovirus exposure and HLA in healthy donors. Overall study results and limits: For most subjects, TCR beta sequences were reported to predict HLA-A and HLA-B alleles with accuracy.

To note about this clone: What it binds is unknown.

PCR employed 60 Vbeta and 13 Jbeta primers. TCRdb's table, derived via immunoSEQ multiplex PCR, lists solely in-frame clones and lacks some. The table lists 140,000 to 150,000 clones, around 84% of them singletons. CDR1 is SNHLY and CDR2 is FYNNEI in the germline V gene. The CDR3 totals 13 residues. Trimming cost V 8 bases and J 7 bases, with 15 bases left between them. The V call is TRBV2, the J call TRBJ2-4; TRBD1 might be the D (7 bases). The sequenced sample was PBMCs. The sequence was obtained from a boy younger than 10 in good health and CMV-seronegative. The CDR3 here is CASRPRGANIQYF. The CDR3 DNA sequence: TGTGCCAGCCGACCCAGGGGGGCTAACATTCAGTACTTC. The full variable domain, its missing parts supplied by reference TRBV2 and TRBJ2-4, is EPEVTQTPSHQVTQMGQEVILRCVPISNHLYFYWYRQILGQKVEFLVSFYNNEISEKSEIFDDQFSVERPDGSNFTLKIRSTKLEDSAMYFCASRPRGANIQYFGAGTRLSVL.